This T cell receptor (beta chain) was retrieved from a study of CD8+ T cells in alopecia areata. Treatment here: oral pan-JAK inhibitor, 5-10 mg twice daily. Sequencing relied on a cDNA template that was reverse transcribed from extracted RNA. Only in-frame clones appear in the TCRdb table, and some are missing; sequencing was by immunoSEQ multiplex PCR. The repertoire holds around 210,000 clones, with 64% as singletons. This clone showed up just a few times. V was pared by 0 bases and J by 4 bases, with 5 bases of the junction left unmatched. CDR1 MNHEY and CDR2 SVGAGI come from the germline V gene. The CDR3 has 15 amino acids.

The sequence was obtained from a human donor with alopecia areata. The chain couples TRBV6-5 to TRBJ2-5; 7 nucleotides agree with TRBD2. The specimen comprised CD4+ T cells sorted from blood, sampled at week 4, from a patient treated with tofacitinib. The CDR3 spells CASSYSRLAGETQYF. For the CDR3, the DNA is TGTGCCAGCAGTTACTCCCGACTAGCTGGAGAGACCCAGTACTTC.